One and the same sample provided the 27 T cell receptor beta chains below, sequenced in a study of T-cell reconstitution after alpha-beta-depleted transplantation in children. Unique molecular identifiers were used in preparing the TCRbeta library. TCRdb re-analysed the PCR reads in MiXCR, keeping a single row per CDR3 protein. The sample holds about 980,000 distinct CDR3 sequences, around 30% seen once. This material consisted of PBMCs, mostly from graft donor cells, taken 360 days after TCRalphabeta/CD19-depleted stem cell transplant. The receptors come from a boy under two years old who had a stem cell transplant for SCID, so the T cells may come from the graft donor.

The chain combines TRBV5-4 with TRBJ2-3; 7 nucleotides align to TRBD2. The CDR3 has 16 amino acids. Germline CDR1 is SGHNT and CDR2 is YYREEE (reference sequence). The V gene end was trimmed by 6 bases and the J gene end by 1 base; junction bases not matched to a gene: 11. The DNA of the CDR3 is TGTGCCAGCACCTGGGATCCGGCGGGGGGCACAGATACGCAGTATTTT. Protein product: CASTWDPAGGTDTQYF.

V usage is TRBV12-3 or TRBV12-4 and J usage is TRBJ1-1, with TRBD1 identical over 7 bases. V trimming: 7 bases; J trimming: 2 bases; junction bases outside the gene matches: 13. This CDR3 spans 16 amino acids. DNA for the CDR3: TGTGCCAGCATTTACCGACAGGGCCTTCCTAACACTGAAGCTTTCTTT. This codes for CASIYRQGLPNTEAFF.

This rearrangement joins TRBV12-3 or TRBV12-4 to TRBJ2-1; D remains unclear. Between the trimmed V and J ends, which lost 3 bases and 4 bases, there was a span of 13 bases. CDR3 length equals 15 residues. CDR3 in amino acids: CASSFGSVGYNEQFF. The CDR3 region has the DNA TGTGCCAGCAGTTTTGGTTCGGTAGGGTACAATGAGCAGTTCTTC.

The table lists this clonotype with many counts. This chain connects TRBV25-1 to TRBJ2-1; D ambiguous. Germline lookup yields CDR1 MGHDK and CDR2 SYGVNS. This CDR3 is 13 amino acids long. The V gene lost 6 bases and the J gene lost 0 bases, with 6 bases spanning the gap. CDR3 region: CASRPSSYNEQFF. CDR3 nucleotide sequence: TGTGCCAGCAGGCCATCCTCCTACAATGAGCAGTTCTTC.

The chain joins TRBV27 to TRBJ2-1; D gene uncertain. This CDR3 region has 14 residues. The V and J ends lost 4 bases and 6 bases respectively, with 13 bases between them. CDR1 and CDR2 from the germline V gene are MNHEY and SMNVEV (reference sequence). The CDR3 sequence is CASSWSWGSNEQFF. In DNA, the CDR3 is TGTGCCAGCAGTTGGTCCTGGGGAAGCAATGAGCAGTTCTTC.

This chain uses TRBV20-1 with TRBJ2-7, with TRBD1 identical over 10 bases. V lost 0 bases to trimming and J lost 2 bases; unmatched junction nucleotides: 7. The CDR3 is made up of 16 amino acids. CDR1 DFQATT and CDR2 SNEGSKA come from the germline V gene (reference sequence). The CDR3 here is CSARETPGQGTYEQYF. CDR3 nucleotide sequence: TGCAGTGCTAGAGAAACTCCGGGACAGGGGACCTACGAGCAGTACTTC.

The V gene is TRBV20-1, the J gene TRBJ1-1, with 7 bases identical to TRBD1. Germline V gene data show CDR1 as DFQATT and CDR2 as SNEGSKA (reference sequence). The CDR3 is 13 residues long. V gave up 6 bases and J gave up 11 bases; unmatched junction bases: 15. CDR3 coding DNA: TGCAGTGCCCGACAGGGATCCCTAGAGAATGCTTTCTTT. It is translated as CSARQGSLENAFF.

This clonotype came up once. The chain couples TRBV2 to TRBJ2-7; 8 nucleotides match TRBD2. Germline V gene sequence: CDR1 SNHLY, CDR2 FYNNEI. This CDR3 has 14 residues. Unmatched junction bases numbered 8, after V lost 7 bases and J lost 3 bases. In nucleotides, the CDR3 is TGTGCCAGCAACCTAGCGGGCGGCATCTACGAGCAGTACTTC. It translates to CASNLAGGIYEQYF.

The rearrangement joins TRBV10-3 to TRBJ2-3, with 15 bases identical to TRBD2. The V gene's germline CDR1 is ENHRY and CDR2 SYGVKD. V gave up 2 bases and J gave up 5 bases; unmatched junction bases: 5. This CDR3 has 17 amino acids. The DNA for the CDR3 is TGTGCCATCAGTGAGGGACTAGCGGGGGGGCCCAGAGATACGCAGTATTTT. This codes for CAISEGLAGGPRDTQYF.

The chain employs TRBV12-3 or TRBV12-4 and TRBJ2-5; 7 nucleotides match TRBD1. V shed 5 bases and J 4 bases; nucleotides not matched to a gene: 7. The CDR3 runs 14 residues. This chain's CDR3 is CASSLTGLTETQYF. The CDR3 coding sequence is TGTGCCAGCAGTCTGACAGGGTTGACAGAGACCCAGTACTTC.

This clonotype was seen repeatedly, ten times or more. The chain combines TRBV20-1 with TRBJ1-4; D is uncertain. Trimming pared 3 bases from V and 8 bases from J, leaving 19 bases between. The CDR3 length is 15 residues. Germline V lookup: CDR1 DFQATT, CDR2 SNEGSKA (reference sequence). The DNA of the CDR3 is TGCAGTGCTAGGAACCCGGGATCCCCAGCGGAAAAACTGTTTTTT. Protein sequence: CSARNPGSPAEKLFF.

The rearrangement uses TRBV5-6 and TRBJ2-3, with D possibly matching TRBD2 (6 bases). This CDR3 spans 16 amino acids. Germline V gene sequence: CDR1 SGHDT, CDR2 YYEEEE. V lost 2 bases and J 2 bases, leaving 15 bases between the germline ends. DNA for the CDR3: TGTGCCAGCAGCTTAATATTGGGACTCGACACAGATACGCAGTATTTT. Its protein product is CASSLILGLDTDTQYF.

This clonotype was observed a handful of times. The rearrangement links TRBV12-3 or TRBV12-4 to TRBJ2-2; weak D call: TRBD2 (5 bases). The CDR3 loop spans 16 amino acids. V shed 6 bases and J shed 0 bases, with 14 bases lying between them. CDR3 sequence reads: CASSPNGETNTGELFF. CDR3 DNA: TGTGCCAGCAGCCCAAACGGGGAGACGAACACCGGGGAGCTGTTTTTT.

This chain uses TRBV20-1 with TRBJ1-6, with TRBD1 as a possible D gene (6 bases). The CDR3 totals 16 residues. The germline gives CDR1 DFQATT, CDR2 SNEGSKA (reference sequence). V gave up 2 bases and J gave up 9 bases, with 20 bases separating them. This chain's CDR3 is CSARISGGGWLSPLHF. The CDR3 DNA reads as TGCAGTGCTAGAATCAGCGGTGGGGGCTGGCTTTCACCCCTCCACTTT.

CDR3 nucleotide sequence: TGCGCCAGCAAGATGACAGGGGCTCACGGCTACACCTTC. The encoded protein is CASKMTGAHGYTF. V is TRBV5-1 and J is TRBJ1-2, with 8 positions matching TRBD1. CDR1 and CDR2 from the germline V gene are SGHRS and YFSETQ. V shed 6 bases, J shed 8 bases, and the junction held 9 bases outside the gene matches. The CDR3 has 13 amino acids.

This CDR3 reads CSARDGAGGSEKLFF. CDR3 DNA: TGCAGTGCTAGAGATGGAGCAGGGGGCAGCGAAAAACTGTTTTTT. The J gene is TRBJ1-4, the V gene TRBV20-1; 8 bases align to TRBD1. CDR3 length: 15 residues. CDR1 is DFQATT, CDR2 SNEGSKA, per germline (reference sequence). V gave up 0 bases and J gave up 8 bases; unmatched junction bases: 8.

The chain carries TRBV7-2 and TRBJ2-1; TRBD1 might be the D (5 bases). This CDR3 comprises 16 residues. Germline loops: CDR1 SGHTA, CDR2 FQGNSA. The ends were cut back, 3 bases at V and 0 bases at J, with 12 bases in the middle. The CDR3 DNA sequence: TGTGCCAGCAGCTTTACAGGTACCAGCTCCTACAATGAGCAGTTCTTC. It codes for CASSFTGTSSYNEQFF. Combining the CDR3 with reference TRBV7-2 and TRBJ2-1 gives the whole variable domain GAGVSQSPSNKVTEKGKDVELRCDPISGHTALYWYRQSLGQGLEFLIYFQGNSAPDKSGLPSDRFSAERTGGSVSTLTIQRTQQEDSAVYLCASSFTGTSSYNEQFFGPGTRLTVL.

The chain combines TRBV20-1 with TRBJ1-1; D is perhaps TRBD1 (5 bases). The germline CDR1 and CDR2 sequences are DFQATT and SNEGSKA (reference sequence). The CDR3 spans 14 residues. V was shortened by 5 bases and J by 0 bases, with 13 bases between the two germline ends. CDR3 protein: CSAVTDSLNTEAFF. In DNA form, the CDR3 reads TGCAGTGCTGTAACCGACAGCCTGAACACTGAAGCTTTCTTT.

In its sample, this clonotype was seen many times. At one end the junction does not follow the germline gene, possibly because of a read error. The chain has TRBV6-5 and TRBJ2-1; 10 nucleotides line up with TRBD2. This CDR3 spans 15 amino acids. CDR1 and CDR2 (germline): MNHEY, SVGAGI. CDR3 nucleotides: TGTGCCAGCAGTTATGGCGTCGAGCGGGGGGGCCTCGAGCTCTTC. Translated, it gives CASSYGVERGGLELF.

This clonotype was observed a handful of times. Relative to the germline gene, one junction end is altered; a read error may explain this. The J gene is TRBJ2-1, the V gene TRBV4-2; D remains ambiguous. CDR3 length: 21 residues. Germline CDR1 reads LGHNA; CDR2 reads YNFKEQ. CDR3 in amino acids: CASSEEVWSRPPKSSYNEQFF. The DNA of the CDR3 is TGTGCCAGCAGCGAAGAGGTCTGGAGCCGGCCCCCGAAAAGCTCCTACAATGAGCAGTTCTTC.

The genes are TRBV24-1 and TRBJ2-1, with D possibly matching TRBD2 (6 bases). From germline, CDR1 is KGHDR and CDR2 SFDVKD. V was cut by 3 bases and J by 6 bases, with 17 bases left in between. The CDR3 covers 16 residues. For the CDR3, the DNA is TGTGCCACCAGTGATCCAGGACTTCGGAGGGGCAATGAGCAGTTCTTC. Protein sequence: CATSDPGLRRGNEQFF.

V gene TRBV11-2 combines with J gene TRBJ2-7, with D perhaps TRBD2 (6 bases). The CDR3 extends over 18 amino acids. Germline V CDR1 and CDR2: SGHAT, FQNNGV. Trimming cost V 0 bases and J 3 bases, with 21 bases left between them. The CDR3 loop is CASSLDLHRWRGIYEQYF. CDR3 nucleotide sequence: TGTGCCAGCAGCTTAGACCTCCACAGGTGGAGGGGAATCTACGAGCAGTACTTC.

The rearrangement uses TRBV27 and TRBJ2-1; 9 bases align to TRBD2. The V and J ends lost 6 bases and 6 bases, in that order; junction bases with no gene match: 6. The length of the CDR3 is 14 residues. Germline loops: CDR1 MNHEY, CDR2 SMNVEV (reference sequence). As DNA, the CDR3 is TGTGCCAGCAGGGGGGGACTAGCCGGCAATGAGCAGTTCTTC. Translating it yields CASRGGLAGNEQFF.

This CDR3 is CASSQRDMAGWQYF. The CDR3 region has the DNA TGTGCCAGCAGCCAACGGGACATGGCTGGTTGGCAGTACTTC. The rearrangement links TRBV3-1 to TRBJ2-7; the D gene is possibly TRBD1 (6 bases). The CDR3 consists of 14 residues. Between the trimmed V and J ends, which lost 2 bases and 9 bases, there was a span of 17 bases. Germline assignment: CDR1 LGHDT and CDR2 YNNKEL (reference sequence).

V and J are TRBV19 and TRBJ2-2, with a possible D match to TRBD1 (6 bases). The germline gives CDR1 LNHDA, CDR2 SQIVND (reference sequence). This CDR3 has 15 residues. V was shortened by 2 bases and J by 5 bases, with 12 bases between the two germline ends. The CDR3 sequence: CASSIRDKITGELFF. The CDR3 DNA follows: TGTGCCAGTAGTATAAGGGACAAGATAACCGGGGAGCTGTTTTTT.

This clonotype was picked up a small number of times. The chain recombines TRBV20-1 with TRBJ2-3; 10 bases map to TRBD1. Losses at the gene ends were 6 bases for V and 4 bases for J; bases not matched to a gene: 10. CDR1 and CDR2 (germline): DFQATT, SNEGSKA (reference sequence). This CDR3 has 15 residues. As DNA, the CDR3 is TGCAGTGCCCCGATACGGGACAGGGGCCCAGATACGCAGTATTTT. Residues: CSAPIRDRGPDTQYF.

This clonotype was recorded a few times. The chain employs TRBV6-1 and TRBJ2-2; 8 bases fit TRBD1. V was pared by 7 bases and J by 9 bases, with 22 bases of the junction left unmatched. Per germline, CDR1 MNHNS and CDR2 SASEGT. The CDR3 is 18 amino acids. CDR3 sequence: CASTRTGTSPIPRRELFF. CDR3 coding DNA: TGTGCCAGCACAAGGACAGGGACCTCCCCGATCCCGCGCAGGGAGCTGTTTTTT.